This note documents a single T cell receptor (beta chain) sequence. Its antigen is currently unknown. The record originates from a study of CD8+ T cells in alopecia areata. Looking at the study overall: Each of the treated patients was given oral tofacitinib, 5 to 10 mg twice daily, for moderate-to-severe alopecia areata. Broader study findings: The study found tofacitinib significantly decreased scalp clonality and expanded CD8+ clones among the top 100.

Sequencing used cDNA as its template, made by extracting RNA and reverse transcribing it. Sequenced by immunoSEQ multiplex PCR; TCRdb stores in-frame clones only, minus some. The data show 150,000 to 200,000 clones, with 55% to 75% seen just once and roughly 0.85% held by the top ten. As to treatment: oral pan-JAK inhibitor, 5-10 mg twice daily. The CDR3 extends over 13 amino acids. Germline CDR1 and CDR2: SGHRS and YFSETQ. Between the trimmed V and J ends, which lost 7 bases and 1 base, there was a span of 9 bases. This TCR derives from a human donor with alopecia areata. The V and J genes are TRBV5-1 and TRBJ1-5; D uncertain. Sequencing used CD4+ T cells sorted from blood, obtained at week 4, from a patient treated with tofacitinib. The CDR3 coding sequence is TGCGCCAGCGGCGAGGACAGCAATCAGCCCCAGCATTTT. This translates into CASGEDSNQPQHF.